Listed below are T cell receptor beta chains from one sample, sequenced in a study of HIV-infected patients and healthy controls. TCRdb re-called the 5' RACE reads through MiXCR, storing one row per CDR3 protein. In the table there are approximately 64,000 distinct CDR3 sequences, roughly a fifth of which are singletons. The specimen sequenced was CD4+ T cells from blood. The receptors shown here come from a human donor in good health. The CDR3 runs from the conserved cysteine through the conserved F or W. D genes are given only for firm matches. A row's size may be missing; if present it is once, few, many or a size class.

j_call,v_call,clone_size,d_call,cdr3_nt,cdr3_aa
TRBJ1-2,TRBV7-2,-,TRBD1,TGTGCCAGCAGCTCCTATGACAGGGGGCGAACCAACTATGGCTACACCTTC,CASSSYDRGRTNYGYTF
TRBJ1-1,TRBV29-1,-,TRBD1,TGCAGCGTCGCGCCGGGACAGGGCCTTGAAGCTTTCTTT,CSVAPGQGLEAFF
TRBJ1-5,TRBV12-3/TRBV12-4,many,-,TGTGCCAGCAGTCCTCAGGTCGATCAGCCCCAGCATTTT,CASSPQVDQPQHF
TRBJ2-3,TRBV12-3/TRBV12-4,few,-,TGTGCCAGCAGTCCAGGACTGGTTCGCACAGATACGCAGTATTTT,CASSPGLVRTDTQYF
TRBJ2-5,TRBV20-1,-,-,TGCAGTGCTAGTGGGGGTATTGAGACCCAGTACTTC,CSASGGIETQYF
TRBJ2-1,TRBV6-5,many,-,TGTGCCAGCAGGAAAGGACAACTTAGCTCCTACAATGAGCAGTTCTTC,CASRKGQLSSYNEQFF
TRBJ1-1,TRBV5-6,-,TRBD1,TGTGCCAGCAGCAGGGGACAGGTCCCTGCGGCTTTCTTT,CASSRGQVPAAFF
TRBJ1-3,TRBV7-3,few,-,TGTGCCAGCAGCTTAAGGGGGCCTGGAAACACCATATATTTT,CASSLRGPGNTIYF
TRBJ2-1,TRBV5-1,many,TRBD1,TGCGCCAGCAGCATCGGGACAGGGGGCTTCGGGAATGAGCAGTTCTTC,CASSIGTGGFGNEQFF
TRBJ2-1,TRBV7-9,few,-,TGTGCCAGCAGCCCCGGCCCCGAAAGATACAATGAGCAGTTCTTC,CASSPGPERYNEQFF